This is a list of T cell receptor beta chains from one sample in a study of blood T cell repertoires in COVID-19. Some clones are missing from TCRdb's copy, which holds only in-frame ones; the method was immunoSEQ multiplex PCR. The sample has around 120,000 clones; around 86% are singletons. Sequenced sample: peripheral blood. These receptors came from a man aged 40-50 years with active or convalescent COVID-19. Both conserved end residues are part of each CDR3. Fields, in order: J gene, clone size, D gene, V gene, CDR3 DNA, CDR3 protein. D genes are given only for firm matches. Where a row states a size, it is once, few, many or the class of an expanded clone; other rows omit it.

J: TRBJ1-5
size: NA
D: NA
V: TRBV27
DNA: TGTGCCAGCAGTCCGGGACTAAGCAATCAGCCCCAGCATTTT
CDR3: CASSPGLSNQPQHF

J: TRBJ2-7
size: NA
D: TRBD1
V: TRBV6-5
DNA: TGTGCCAGCGGTCGACAGGGGAGCTCCTACGAGCAGTACTTC
CDR3: CASGRQGSSYEQYF

J: TRBJ1-1
size: NA
D: NA
V: TRBV29-1
DNA: TGCAGCGTTGCCCTGGGCATGAACACTGAAGCTTTCTTT
CDR3: CSVALGMNTEAFF

J: TRBJ2-2
size: NA
D: NA
V: TRBV7-9
DNA: TGTGCCAGCAGCGTCGGGACTCTGATCACCGGGGAGCTGTTTTTT
CDR3: CASSVGTLITGELFF

J: TRBJ1-1
size: NA
D: NA
V: TRBV27
DNA: TGTGCCAGCAGTTTACCAGGGGCCACTGAAGCTTTCTTT
CDR3: CASSLPGATEAFF

J: TRBJ2-7
size: few
D: TRBD1
V: TRBV3-1/TRBV3-2
DNA: TGTGCCAGCAGGAAAGGGACAGGGGGCTACGAGCAGTACTTC
CDR3: CASRKGTGGYEQYF

J: TRBJ1-2
size: NA
D: NA
V: TRBV2
DNA: TGTGCCAGCAGTCAGGGCCGCCCGAGTAACTATGGCTACACCTTC
CDR3: CASSQGRPSNYGYTF

J: TRBJ1-2
size: NA
D: NA
V: TRBV27
DNA: TGTGCCAGCAGTTTATCGGGGCAGGGCAACTATGGCTACACCTTC
CDR3: CASSLSGQGNYGYTF

J: TRBJ1-1
size: few
D: NA
V: TRBV9
DNA: TGTGCCAGCAGCGTAGAAAGGGGCGAAGGGACTGAAGCTTTCTTT
CDR3: CASSVERGEGTEAFF

J: TRBJ1-2
size: NA
D: TRBD1
V: TRBV27
DNA: TGTGCCAGCAGTACCACAGGGGCTGGCTACACCTTC
CDR3: CASSTTGAGYTF

J: TRBJ1-1
size: NA
D: NA
V: TRBV7-2
DNA: TGTGCCAGCAGCCCCTGGGGGCCGACAGTAAACACTGAAGCTTTCTTT
CDR3: CASSPWGPTVNTEAFF

J: TRBJ1-3
size: NA
D: TRBD1
V: TRBV10-3
DNA: TGTGCCATCAGTATTCAGGGGGCCGAAAACACCATATATTTT
CDR3: CAISIQGAENTIYF

J: TRBJ1-3
size: NA
D: NA
V: TRBV27
DNA: TGTGCCAGCAGTTTAGGCAGGGGAATCGGAAACACCATATATTTT
CDR3: CASSLGRGIGNTIYF

J: TRBJ2-6
size: NA
D: NA
V: TRBV2
DNA: TGTGCCAGCAGTTCCGGACAGCCTGGGGCCAACGTCCTGACTTTC
CDR3: CASSSGQPGANVLTF

J: TRBJ1-1
size: NA
D: NA
V: TRBV2
DNA: TGTGCCAGCAGTGAAAATCTGGGCGGGGTGAACACTGAAGCTTTCTTT
CDR3: CASSENLGGVNTEAFF

J: TRBJ1-1
size: NA
D: NA
V: TRBV11-2
DNA: TGTGCCAGCAGCTTAGGGGAGGGAGGGGGAGCTTTCTTT
CDR3: CASSLGEGGGAFF

J: TRBJ1-2
size: NA
D: NA
V: TRBV6-5
DNA: TGTGCCAGCAGCCTCCAGGGCTATGGCTACACCTTC
CDR3: CASSLQGYGYTF

J: TRBJ1-2
size: NA
D: NA
V: TRBV4-1
DNA: TGCGCCAGCAGCCAAGATCAGGCGACGATCTATGGCTACACCTTC
CDR3: CASSQDQATIYGYTF

J: TRBJ1-2
size: few
D: NA
V: TRBV7-9
DNA: TGTGCCAGCAGCTTAGGAGCGGACAGCTATGGCTACACCTTC
CDR3: CASSLGADSYGYTF

J: TRBJ2-5
size: NA
D: NA
V: TRBV3-1/TRBV3-2
DNA: TGTGCCAGCAGCCAAGAACGCCCGGGTTGGGAGACCCAGTACTTC
CDR3: CASSQERPGWETQYF